This record covers a single T cell receptor beta chain. Its antigen is unknown. Amplified material comprised TCR beta CDR3 regions derived from RNA transcripts. RT-PCR with HTBI primers came first, then second-round multiplex PCR. TCRdb reprocessed the multiplex PCR reads via MiXCR and lists one record per CDR3 protein. The profile shows around 1,200,000 distinct CDR3 sequences, about 38% of them singletons. The data are from a study of Graves' ophthalmopathy and Graves' hyperthyroidism. Recruitment covered hyperthyroidism patients aged 18 to 65 whose new diagnosis was of under 2 months' duration. CDR1 and CDR2 from the germline V gene are SQVTM and ANQGSEA. V gave up 4 bases and J gave up 5 bases, with 14 bases separating them. This CDR3 region has 13 residues. Findings and caveats of the study: Ophthalmopathy versus stable hyperthyroidism: 13-signature model gave just under 90% sensitivity, around 81% specificity. Appearing in blood as well were most expanded thyroid clonotypes above 0.001 frequency.

The chain links TRBV29-1 to TRBJ2-5; D assignment may be TRBD1 or TRBD2 (5 bases each). The sequencing input was peripheral blood or thyroid tissue (not recorded which). This sequence was found in an adult man with Graves' hyperthyroidism. The CDR3: CSVGRRESETQYF. The CDR3 bases are TGCAGCGTTGGGCGCAGGGAGTCGGAGACCCAGTACTTC.